This T cell receptor beta chain was sequenced for a study of regulatory T cells in long-lasting Graves disease. The study's findings and limits: Persistent Graves' disease cases displayed lower TCR diversity than newly diagnosed ones.

V was pared by 3 bases and J by 7 bases, with 19 bases between. Looked up from germline, CDR1 is MNHNS and CDR2 is SASEGT. The CDR3 length is 16 residues. Investigators prepared the TCR beta libraries by applying iRepertoire HTBI primers and Arm-PCR of CDR3 regions. TCRdb re-called the multiplex PCR reads through MiXCR, storing one row per CDR3 protein. The sample shows roughly 500,000 distinct CDR3 sequences, around 12% of them seen only once. This clonotype was seen ten or more times. Its antigen is not known. As to time point: newly diagnosed GD, antithyroid drugs for less than 3 months. Preparation of the TCR library used RNA extracted from PBMCs. This sample also appeared in a second study, on T cells in Graves' hyperthyroidism and ophthalmopathy. Per that paper: A patient was excluded if there was uncontrolled infection, other autoimmune disease, pregnancy or lactation. Based on clinical symptoms, serum thyroxine and TRAb, thyroid ultrasound and orbital computed tomography, diagnoses were reached. Most clonotypes expanded in the thyroid (above 0.001) were also present in blood.

The chain combines TRBV6-1 with TRBJ2-1, with D possibly matching TRBD1 (6 bases). This specimen was peripheral blood mononuclear cells (PBMCs), taken at new diagnosis, from a patient treated with antithyroid drugs. The sequence derives from a woman aged 25 to 39 with Graves disease. The CDR3 spells CASSELWRQAGNEQFF. In DNA form, the CDR3 reads TGTGCCAGCAGTGAGCTTTGGAGACAGGCGGGTAATGAGCAGTTCTTC.